Each of the 24 T cell receptor beta chains below was sequenced from the same sample in a study of Ad26.COV2.S vaccination and SARS-CoV-2 variants. The protocol was immunoSEQ multiplex PCR, while the TCRdb copy is restricted to in-frame clones and leaves out a portion. The sample has roughly 420,000 clones; roughly nine tenths are singletons. The sample's treatment: roughly 18 received Ad26.COV2.S at low or high dose, single or two shots; 5 received placebo; per-sample allocation not given. After the first vaccine or placebo injection, samples were drawn on day 63. Material: peripheral blood, obtained in a trial of Ad26.COV2.S vaccine versus placebo. The receptors were sampled from a person aged 18-65 years who received the Ad26.COV2.S COVID-19 vaccine or a placebo.

This sequence joins TRBV2 and TRBJ2-2; D ambiguous. Trimming cost V 4 bases and J 0 bases, with 6 bases left between them. Germline CDR1 reads SNHLY; CDR2 reads FYNNEI. The CDR3 covers 14 residues. The CDR3 protein is CASSASANTGELFF. CDR3 nucleotide sequence: TGTGCCAGCAGTGCGTCAGCGAACACCGGGGAGCTGTTTTTT.

The rearrangement links TRBV9 to TRBJ1-1, with D perhaps matching TRBD1 (6 bases). The CDR3 is made up of 14 amino acids. Germline loops: CDR1 SGDLS, CDR2 YYNGEE. V was pared by 3 bases and J by 1 base, with 10 bases between. The CDR3 spells CASSETGSNTEAFF. For the CDR3, the DNA is TGTGCCAGCAGCGAGACAGGTTCGAACACTGAAGCTTTCTTT. Using reference TRBV9 and TRBJ1-1 for the parts outside the CDR3, the full variable domain is DSGVTQTPKHLITATGQRVTLRCSPRSGDLSVYWYQQSLDQGLQFLIQYYNGEERAKGNILERFSAQQFPDLHSELNLSSLELGDSALYFCASSETGSNTEAFFGQGTRLTVV.

The chain uses TRBV20-1 and TRBJ2-1, with unresolved D. The CDR3 has 11 residues. V lost 3 bases to trimming and J lost 10 bases, with 10 bases between them. Germline loops: CDR1 DFQATT, CDR2 SNEGSKA (reference sequence). CDR3 residues: CSARGNEEQFF. In DNA, the CDR3 is TGCAGTGCTAGGGGGAACGAGGAGCAGTTCTTC.

V gene TRBV7-3 combines with J gene TRBJ2-3; TRBD2 matches 9 bases. Germline values: CDR1 SGHTA, CDR2 FQGTGA. The CDR3 covers 15 residues. Trimming cost V 6 bases and J 4 bases; bases outside gene matches: 8. For the CDR3, the DNA is TGTGCCAGCAGTTTGCGGGGGGGCCGTGCAGATACGCAGTATTTT. As protein: CASSLRGGRADTQYF.

The J gene is TRBJ1-1, the V gene TRBV2, with D unclear. Trimming took 7 bases from V and 3 from J, leaving 9 bases between them. Germline V gives CDR1 SNHLY, CDR2 FYNNEI. There are 12 residues in the CDR3. The CDR3 DNA reads TGTGCCAGCACCCCCACCGACACTGAAGCTTTCTTT. The encoded protein is CASTPTDTEAFF.

This rearrangement joins TRBV3-1 (or the pseudogene TRBV3-2) to TRBJ2-5; possible D gene TRBD1, 6 bases. The germline V and J ends were trimmed by 3 bases and 4 bases, with 15 bases remaining between them. This CDR3 region has 15 residues. Germline assignment: CDR1 LGHDT and CDR2 YNNKEL (reference sequence). In DNA, the CDR3 is TGTGCCAGCAGCCATTGGGGGCGTTTAGCAGAGACCCAGTACTTC. Its protein is CASSHWGRLAETQYF.

The J gene is TRBJ2-5, the V gene TRBV5-5; weak D call: TRBD1 (7 bases). Trimming took 5 bases from V and 4 from J, leaving 15 bases between them. Germline V CDR1 and CDR2: SGHKS, YYEKEE (reference sequence). The CDR3 loop spans 14 amino acids. The DNA for the CDR3 is TGTGCCAGCAGTCGGCAGGGGGGTGGAGAGACCCAGTACTTC. It codes for CASSRQGGGETQYF. Combining the CDR3 with reference TRBV5-5 and TRBJ2-5 gives the whole variable domain DAGVTQSPTHLIKTRGQQVTLRCSPISGHKSVSWYQQVLGQGPQFIFQYYEKEERGRGNFPDRFSARQFPNYSSELNVNALLLGDSALYLCASSRQGGGETQYFGPGTRLLVL.

The chain uses TRBV5-5 and TRBJ1-5; 7 bases fit TRBD1. Germline V CDR1 and CDR2: SGHKS, YYEKEE (reference sequence). V lost 1 base to trimming and J lost 5 bases; unmatched junction nucleotides: 6. This CDR3 has 15 residues. DNA for the CDR3: TGTGCCAGCAGCTTGTCAGGAGGGGGCGATCAGCCCCAGCATTTT. Protein sequence: CASSLSGGGDQPQHF.

Here the CDR3 reads CASSYSSGFNEKLFF. For the CDR3, the DNA is TGTGCCAGCAGTTACTCGTCAGGGTTCAATGAAAAACTGTTTTTT. The V and J genes are TRBV6-2 or TRBV6-3 and TRBJ1-4; D possibly corresponds to TRBD1 (5 bases). The CDR3 loop spans 15 amino acids. V lost 0 bases and J lost 5, with 10 bases in between. From germline, CDR1 is MNHEY and CDR2 SVGEGT.

This chain joins TRBV7-3 and TRBJ2-2; tentatively, D is TRBD2 (5 bases). CDR3 length: 14 residues. V lost 8 bases and J 2 bases, leaving 12 bases between the germline ends. CDR1 is SGHTA, CDR2 FQGTGA, per germline. This CDR3 is CASRRQPNTGELFF. DNA of the CDR3: TGTGCCAGCCGGAGGCAGCCCAACACCGGGGAGCTGTTTTTT.

This clone was detected a few times. The gene calls are TRBV4-3 and TRBJ2-2; D is undetermined. The CDR3 is 15 amino acids. Germline V gene data show CDR1 as LGHNA and CDR2 as YSLEER. Trimming left V 0 bases short and J 0 bases short, with 5 bases between. The CDR3 DNA reads as TGCGCCAGCAGCCAAGAGCTCCCGAACACCGGGGAGCTGTTTTTT. It is translated as CASSQELPNTGELFF.

The gene calls are TRBV6-1 and TRBJ2-7, with D unresolved. The CDR3 runs to 13 residues. V was pared by 1 base and J by 6 bases, with 10 bases between. Germline CDR1 MNHNS, CDR2 SASEGT. DNA of the CDR3: TGTGCCAGCAGTGAAGTAGGAGAGGCCGAGCAGTACGTC. Translating gives CASSEVGEAEQYV.

The rearrangement joins TRBV10-3 to TRBJ2-3; TRBD2 matches at 10 bases. V lost 8 bases, J lost 9 bases, and 11 bases stayed unmatched. This CDR3 region has 14 residues. CDR1 ENHRY and CDR2 SYGVKD come from the germline V gene. The CDR3 nucleotides read TGTGCCATCTCCAGCGGGAGGGCCGATTACACGCAGTATTTT. Its protein is CAISSGRADYTQYF.

J is TRBJ1-4 and V is TRBV4-2; perhaps TRBD1 as D (5 bases). The CDR3 is 18 amino acids. The germline V gene encodes CDR1 LGHNA and CDR2 YNFKEQ. The V end was cut by 5 bases, the J end by 7 bases, with 26 bases between. The CDR3 loop is CASSKAKMVRGDVEKLFF. The CDR3 DNA reads as TGTGCCAGCAGCAAAGCCAAGATGGTGCGGGGGGACGTTGAAAAACTGTTTTTT.

This chain joins TRBV5-1 and TRBJ2-2, with D uncertain. V lost 3 bases to trimming and J lost 3 bases, with 6 bases between them. The germline V gene has CDR1 SGHRS and CDR2 YFSETQ. This CDR3 comprises 13 residues. The CDR3 reads CASSSLDTGELFF. Written as DNA, the CDR3 is TGCGCCAGCAGCTCTTTGGACACCGGGGAGCTGTTTTTT. The complete variable domain, with remaining parts taken from reference TRBV5-1 and TRBJ2-2, reads KAGVTQTPRYLIKTRGQQVTLSCSPISGHRSVSWYQQTPGQGLQFLFEYFSETQRNKGNFPGRFSGRQFSNSRSEMNVSTLELGDSALYLCASSSLDTGELFFGEGSRLTVL.

The rearrangement links TRBV7-2 to TRBJ2-1; D is unclear. Germline V gives CDR1 SGHTA, CDR2 FQGNSA. V lost 4 bases and J 8 bases, leaving 12 bases between the germline ends. The CDR3 has 13 amino acids. The DNA of the CDR3 is TGTGCCAGCAGCTCTCGCCAAAAGGATGAGCAGTTCTTC. Translation: CASSSRQKDEQFF. Combining the CDR3 with reference TRBV7-2 and TRBJ2-1 gives the whole variable domain GAGVSQSPSNKVTEKGKDVELRCDPISGHTALYWYRQSLGQGLEFLIYFQGNSAPDKSGLPSDRFSAERTGGSVSTLTIQRTQQEDSAVYLCASSSRQKDEQFFGPGTRLTVL.

Remarks on this clone: Other DNA sequences in the same sample also yield this CDR3. The chain recombines TRBV5-1 with TRBJ1-4; D unclear. Germline values: CDR1 SGHRS, CDR2 YFSETQ. V lost 0 bases and J lost 3, with 6 bases in between. The CDR3 runs 14 residues. The CDR3 coding sequence is TGCGCCAGCAGCTTGGAGGGATCTAATGAAAAACTGTTTTTT. It yields the protein CASSLEGSNEKLFF.

The chain uses TRBV2 and TRBJ1-1; possibly TRBD1 for D (5 bases). Trimming removed 6 bases at V and 0 bases at J, with 8 bases between. Germline CDR1 and CDR2: SNHLY and FYNNEI. The CDR3 spans 13 residues. CDR3 sequence reads: CASSEGLNTEAFF. The DNA of the CDR3 is TGTGCCAGCAGCGAGGGGCTGAACACTGAAGCTTTCTTT.

The J gene is TRBJ1-2, the V gene TRBV5-1; tentative D call: TRBD1 (6 bases). The germline CDR1 and CDR2 sequences are SGHRS and YFSETQ. The CDR3 runs to 13 residues. V was pared by 4 bases and J by 4 bases, with 11 bases between. The CDR3 region is CASSMSTGYGYTF. CDR3 nucleotides: TGCGCCAGCAGCATGTCGACAGGCTATGGCTACACCTTC.

The chain is built from TRBV5-1 and TRBJ2-1; weak D call: TRBD1 (6 bases). V lost 4 bases and J lost 9, with 14 bases in between. In germline, CDR1 is SGHRS, CDR2 YFSETQ. This CDR3 has 13 residues. CDR3 nucleotide sequence: TGCGCCAGCAGCCCATGGAGCAGGGGTGAGCAGTTCTTC. It translates to CASSPWSRGEQFF. The full variable domain, rest sourced from reference TRBV5-1 and TRBJ2-1, is KAGVTQTPRYLIKTRGQQVTLSCSPISGHRSVSWYQQTPGQGLQFLFEYFSETQRNKGNFPGRFSGRQFSNSRSEMNVSTLELGDSALYLCASSPWSRGEQFFGPGTRLTVL.

This sequence joins TRBV28 and TRBJ1-4, with TRBD1 matching 9 bases. Trimming at V came to 6 bases and at J to 8 bases, leaving 4 bases not matched to a gene. This CDR3 is built from 13 residues. From germline, CDR1 is MDHEN and CDR2 SYDVKM. The CDR3 region is CASRDRGREKLFF. Here the CDR3 DNA reads TGTGCCAGCAGGGACAGGGGCCGCGAAAAACTGTTTTTT.

V and J are TRBV5-1 and TRBJ1-1; D remains unclear. Between the trimmed V and J ends, which lost 2 bases and 6 bases, there was a span of 11 bases. There are 13 residues in the CDR3. Germline CDR1 and CDR2: SGHRS and YFSETQ. This CDR3 reads CASSLTGTAEAFF. In DNA form, the CDR3 reads TGCGCCAGCAGCTTAACGGGAACGGCTGAAGCTTTCTTT.

The chain uses TRBV19 and TRBJ2-6; D ambiguous. This CDR3 contains 15 residues. Trimming took off 3 bases at V and 2 bases at J, with 8 bases between the two ends. In germline, CDR1 is LNHDA, CDR2 SQIVND (reference sequence). As DNA, the CDR3 is TGTGCCAGTAGTATTTCGGCGGCTGGGGCCAACGTCCTGACTTTC. This gives the protein CASSISAAGANVLTF.

The CDR3, as DNA: TGCAGTGCTAGTTTGGAGAACACTGAAGCTTTCTTT. This sequence encodes CSASLENTEAFF. The chain joins TRBV20-1 to TRBJ1-1; D not resolved. In germline, CDR1 is DFQATT, CDR2 SNEGSKA (reference sequence). V dropped 3 bases and J dropped 1 base, with 6 bases sitting between them. The CDR3 extends over 12 amino acids.